This entry is about one TCR beta chain. This record comes from a study of blood T cell repertoires in COVID-19. Whole-study context: In each case, the material was cDNA or gDNA derived from T cells, B-cell-depleted T cells, or PBMCs.

In the source study's methods: Amplified reference gene primers provided the basis for estimating nucleated cell counts. Method: immunoSEQ multiplex PCR; TCRdb's copy keeps in-frame clones and lacks some. The V and J calls and the clone size are those of that table, but D and trimming were determined from the DNA. The table records roughly 130,000 clones, 86% of them present only once. The junction had 13 bases not matched to a gene; V was cut back by 3 bases and J by 6 bases. CDR1 LGHDT and CDR2 YNNKEL come from the germline V gene (reference sequence). The CDR3 loop spans 16 amino acids. The material sequenced was peripheral blood. This chain links TRBV3-1 (or the pseudogene TRBV3-2) with TRBJ1-1; 7 bases are shared with TRBD1. This TCR derives from a man aged 40-49 years with acute or convalescent COVID-19. This chain's CDR3 is CASSQSTLQGRAEAFF. In DNA, the CDR3 is TGTGCCAGCAGCCAGAGTACTTTACAGGGGCGCGCTGAAGCTTTCTTT.